The rows below give T cell receptor beta chains drawn from one sample of a study of T cell repertoires in cytomegalovirus infection. MiXCR was run by TCRdb on the reads, yielding one entry per CDR3 protein. The data hold about 60,000 distinct CDR3 sequences, with 20% to 25% observed a single time. Their cognate antigens are unknown. Sequenced material: CD8+ T cells from cultured PBMCs, taken from culture after CMV antigen stimulation. The receptors originated from a human donor in good health (CMV status not recorded). Some clones in this sample may be carry-over from other donors' samples. The CDR3 runs from the conserved cysteine through the conserved F or W. Each record gives: CDR3 length, clone size, J gene, D gene, V gene, CDR3 protein, CDR3 DNA. A D gene is named only where the DNA matches it firmly. Clone size is stated in some rows and not others, as once, few, many or a class when expanded.

len: 15
abundance: -
j_gene: TRBJ1-3
d_gene: -
v_gene: TRBV4-1
CDR3aa: CASSQAKGAGNTIYF
CDR3nt: TGCGCCAGCAGCCAAGCGAAAGGCGCTGGAAACACCATATATTTT

len: 15
abundance: few
j_gene: TRBJ2-1
d_gene: TRBD2
v_gene: TRBV12-3/TRBV12-4
CDR3aa: CASSPAGGSYNEQFF
CDR3nt: TGTGCCAGCAGTCCAGCGGGGGGTTCCTACAATGAGCAGTTCTTC

len: 13
abundance: many
j_gene: TRBJ1-5
d_gene: -
v_gene: TRBV7-6
CDR3aa: CASSLGRGQPQHF
CDR3nt: TGTGCCAGCAGCTTAGGTCGGGGACAGCCCCAGCATTTT

len: 14
abundance: -
j_gene: TRBJ1-5
d_gene: TRBD1
v_gene: TRBV27
CDR3aa: CASSLRQGREPQHF
CDR3nt: TGTGCCAGCAGTTTACGACAGGGAAGAGAGCCCCAGCATTTT

len: 14
abundance: few
j_gene: TRBJ1-4
d_gene: TRBD1
v_gene: TRBV7-2
CDR3aa: CASSLWDRDEKLFF
CDR3nt: TGTGCCAGCAGCTTATGGGACAGGGATGAAAAACTGTTTTTT

len: 15
abundance: -
j_gene: TRBJ2-1
d_gene: -
v_gene: TRBV7-6
CDR3aa: CASSLNWRSYNEQFF
CDR3nt: TGTGCCAGCAGCTTAAATTGGAGATCCTACAATGAGCAGTTCTTC

len: 16
abundance: few
j_gene: TRBJ1-4
d_gene: -
v_gene: TRBV12-3/TRBV12-4
CDR3aa: CASSFLERDPNEKLFF
CDR3nt: TGTGCCAGCAGTTTCCTGGAGAGGGACCCTAATGAAAAACTGTTTTTT

len: 17
abundance: few
j_gene: TRBJ2-3
d_gene: TRBD2
v_gene: TRBV7-8
CDR3aa: CASSPGTSGERTDTQYF
CDR3nt: TGTGCCAGCAGCCCAGGGACTAGCGGGGAACGCACAGATACGCAGTATTTT

len: 14
abundance: -
j_gene: TRBJ1-1
d_gene: TRBD1
v_gene: TRBV13
CDR3aa: CASSLDRTGAEAFF
CDR3nt: TGTGCCAGCAGCTTAGACAGGACAGGCGCAGAAGCTTTCTTT

len: 15
abundance: few
j_gene: TRBJ2-6
d_gene: -
v_gene: TRBV7-8
CDR3aa: CAISWYGSGANVLTF
CDR3nt: TGTGCCATCTCATGGTACGGTTCTGGGGCCAACGTCCTGACTTTC

len: 14
abundance: many
j_gene: TRBJ1-2
d_gene: -
v_gene: TRBV7-8
CDR3aa: CASSLGLGQDGYTF
CDR3nt: TGTGCCAGCAGCTTAGGCCTGGGGCAGGATGGCTACACCTTC

len: 17
abundance: -
j_gene: TRBJ2-1
d_gene: TRBD2
v_gene: TRBV27
CDR3aa: CASSSLLSGGAYNEQFF
CDR3nt: TGTGCCAGCAGTTCCCTTTTGAGCGGGGGAGCGTACAATGAGCAGTTCTTC

len: 15
abundance: -
j_gene: TRBJ2-5
d_gene: TRBD1
v_gene: TRBV7-8
CDR3aa: CASSPGQGGMETQYF
CDR3nt: TGTGCCAGCAGCCCCGGACAGGGGGGGATGGAGACCCAGTACTTC

len: 14
abundance: -
j_gene: TRBJ2-2
d_gene: -
v_gene: TRBV12-3/TRBV12-4
CDR3aa: CASSRLVNTGELFF
CDR3nt: TGTGCCAGCAGCCGGCTAGTGAATACCGGGGAGCTGTTTTTT

len: 14
abundance: -
j_gene: TRBJ1-2
d_gene: -
v_gene: TRBV6-6
CDR3aa: CASSYSPYNYGYTF
CDR3nt: TGTGCCAGCAGTTACTCTCCTTACAACTATGGCTACACCTTC

len: 15
abundance: -
j_gene: TRBJ1-2
d_gene: TRBD1
v_gene: TRBV27
CDR3aa: CASSPHDRDGYGYTF
CDR3nt: TGTGCCAGCAGTCCTCACGACAGGGACGGCTATGGCTACACCTTC

len: 13
abundance: few
j_gene: TRBJ2-1
d_gene: -
v_gene: TRBV7-2
CDR3aa: CASYGGMGGEQFF
CDR3nt: TGTGCCAGCTACGGGGGAATGGGTGGTGAGCAGTTCTTC

len: 11
abundance: -
j_gene: TRBJ2-7
d_gene: -
v_gene: TRBV12-3/TRBV12-4
CDR3aa: CASSFNREQYF
CDR3nt: TGTGCCAGCAGTTTCAACCGGGAGCAGTACTTC

len: 12
abundance: -
j_gene: TRBJ2-3
d_gene: -
v_gene: TRBV27
CDR3aa: CASSFPGDTQYF
CDR3nt: TGTGCCAGCAGTTTCCCGGGAGATACGCAGTATTTT

len: 14
abundance: -
j_gene: TRBJ1-1
d_gene: -
v_gene: TRBV6-6
CDR3aa: CASITGGVNTEAFF
CDR3nt: TGTGCCAGCATTACCGGTGGAGTGAACACTGAAGCTTTCTTT

len: 15
abundance: once
j_gene: TRBJ1-2
d_gene: -
v_gene: TRBV7-9
CDR3aa: CASSSPQISNYGYTF
CDR3nt: TGTGCCAGCAGCTCGCCCCAGATATCTAACTATGGCTACACCTTC

len: 16
abundance: few
j_gene: TRBJ1-1
d_gene: -
v_gene: TRBV6-5
CDR3aa: CASSYRIWGVRTEAFF
CDR3nt: TGTGCCAGCAGTTACAGGATTTGGGGGGTGAGGACTGAAGCTTTCTTT

len: 15
abundance: few
j_gene: TRBJ1-6
d_gene: -
v_gene: TRBV7-9
CDR3aa: CASSPKSGYNSPLHF
CDR3nt: TGTGCCAGCAGCCCTAAGTCCGGCTATAATTCACCCCTCCACTTT

len: 16
abundance: -
j_gene: TRBJ2-3
d_gene: -
v_gene: TRBV11-1
CDR3aa: CASSLALRSGTDTQYF
CDR3nt: TGTGCCAGCAGCTTAGCGCTAAGGTCGGGCACAGATACGCAGTATTTT

len: 15
abundance: few
j_gene: TRBJ2-7
d_gene: TRBD1
v_gene: TRBV5-5
CDR3aa: CASSFFQGARDEQYF
CDR3nt: TGTGCCAGCAGCTTCTTCCAGGGGGCGCGGGACGAGCAGTACTTC

len: 15
abundance: few
j_gene: TRBJ1-1
d_gene: -
v_gene: TRBV6-6
CDR3aa: CATLLPYVENTEAFF
CDR3nt: TGTGCCACCCTCCTCCCCTACGTGGAAAACACTGAAGCTTTCTTT

len: 14
abundance: -
j_gene: TRBJ1-4
d_gene: TRBD1
v_gene: TRBV30
CDR3aa: CAWHGQGTNEKLFF
CDR3nt: TGTGCCTGGCATGGACAGGGAACTAATGAAAAACTGTTTTTT

len: 14
abundance: -
j_gene: TRBJ2-1
d_gene: -
v_gene: TRBV7-6
CDR3aa: CASSSWQGRNEQFF
CDR3nt: TGTGCCAGCAGCTCATGGCAGGGTCGGAATGAGCAGTTCTTC

len: 13
abundance: few
j_gene: TRBJ1-1
d_gene: TRBD1
v_gene: TRBV7-2
CDR3aa: CASSLNRGTEAFF
CDR3nt: TGTGCCAGCAGCTTGAACAGGGGCACTGAAGCTTTCTTT

len: 13
abundance: few
j_gene: TRBJ1-5
d_gene: -
v_gene: TRBV6-5
CDR3aa: CASREGENQPQHF
CDR3nt: TGTGCCAGCAGGGAAGGGGAGAATCAGCCCCAGCATTTT

len: 11
abundance: few
j_gene: TRBJ2-1
d_gene: -
v_gene: TRBV6-5
CDR3aa: CASNWGNEQFF
CDR3nt: TGTGCCAGCAATTGGGGCAATGAGCAGTTCTTC

len: 14
abundance: -
j_gene: TRBJ1-2
d_gene: -
v_gene: TRBV5-1
CDR3aa: CASSLVDGNYGYTF
CDR3nt: TGCGCCAGCAGCTTGGTTGACGGGAACTATGGCTACACCTTC

len: 15
abundance: -
j_gene: TRBJ1-5
d_gene: -
v_gene: TRBV2
CDR3aa: CASSPGAHSNQPQHF
CDR3nt: TGTGCCAGCAGCCCGGGGGCCCATAGCAATCAGCCCCAGCATTTT

len: 13
abundance: few
j_gene: TRBJ1-2
d_gene: -
v_gene: TRBV7-9
CDR3aa: CASSPPGAHGYTF
CDR3nt: TGTGCCAGCAGCCCCCCGGGGGCCCATGGCTACACCTTC

len: 16
abundance: few
j_gene: TRBJ2-1
d_gene: -
v_gene: TRBV23-1
CDR3aa: CASSQISRATYNEQFF
CDR3nt: TGCGCCAGCAGTCAAATATCCAGGGCAACCTACAATGAGCAGTTCTTC

len: 13
abundance: -
j_gene: TRBJ2-7
d_gene: -
v_gene: TRBV7-9
CDR3aa: CASSLKGSYEQYF
CDR3nt: TGTGCCAGCAGCCTAAAGGGCTCCTACGAGCAGTACTTC

len: 14
abundance: many
j_gene: TRBJ2-7
d_gene: -
v_gene: TRBV7-2
CDR3aa: CASSYLGQNYEQYF
CDR3nt: TGTGCCAGCAGCTACCTTGGACAGAACTACGAGCAGTACTTC

len: 14
abundance: few
j_gene: TRBJ2-7
d_gene: -
v_gene: TRBV20-1
CDR3aa: CSARDVGSSYEQYF
CDR3nt: TGCAGCGCGAGGGACGTTGGTAGTTCCTACGAGCAGTACTTC

len: 14
abundance: -
j_gene: TRBJ1-6
d_gene: TRBD1
v_gene: TRBV6-1
CDR3aa: CASSRTGENSPLHF
CDR3nt: TGTGCCAGCAGTCGGACAGGGGAGAATTCACCCCTCCACTTT

len: 13
abundance: few
j_gene: TRBJ2-1
d_gene: -
v_gene: TRBV4-3
CDR3aa: CASSQEFRDEQFF
CDR3nt: TGCGCCAGCAGCCAAGAATTTAGGGATGAGCAGTTCTTC

len: 15
abundance: few
j_gene: TRBJ2-7
d_gene: TRBD2
v_gene: TRBV9
CDR3aa: CASSASGASSYEQYF
CDR3nt: TGTGCCAGCAGCGCTAGCGGGGCGAGCTCCTACGAGCAGTACTTC

len: 13
abundance: -
j_gene: TRBJ2-7
d_gene: -
v_gene: TRBV11-3
CDR3aa: CASSLAGSYEQYF
CDR3nt: TGTGCCAGCAGCTTAGCGGGCAGCTACGAGCAGTACTTC

len: 14
abundance: -
j_gene: TRBJ1-1
d_gene: -
v_gene: TRBV7-2
CDR3aa: CASSLSRRRTEAFF
CDR3nt: TGTGCCAGCAGCTTGTCAAGGAGGAGAACTGAAGCTTTCTTT

len: 16
abundance: many
j_gene: TRBJ1-1
d_gene: TRBD1
v_gene: TRBV7-6
CDR3aa: CASSLGGTGFDTEAFF
CDR3nt: TGTGCCAGCAGCTTAGGTGGGACAGGATTTGACACTGAAGCTTTCTTT

len: 16
abundance: -
j_gene: TRBJ1-2
d_gene: -
v_gene: TRBV7-2
CDR3aa: CASSLEVRTPRYGYTF
CDR3nt: TGTGCCAGCAGCTTAGAAGTCAGGACACCGCGCTATGGCTACACCTTC

len: 16
abundance: -
j_gene: TRBJ2-1
d_gene: TRBD1
v_gene: TRBV5-5
CDR3aa: CASSPEVGTGNNEQFF
CDR3nt: TGTGCCAGCAGCCCGGAGGTCGGGACAGGGAACAATGAGCAGTTCTTC

len: 14
abundance: few
j_gene: TRBJ2-7
d_gene: TRBD1
v_gene: TRBV19
CDR3aa: CASSIQTGTYEQYF
CDR3nt: TGTGCCAGTAGTATCCAGACAGGGACCTACGAGCAGTACTTC

len: 15
abundance: -
j_gene: TRBJ1-6
d_gene: -
v_gene: TRBV4-1
CDR3aa: CASSQGGGSNSPLHF
CDR3nt: TGCGCCAGCAGCCAAGGGGGGGGAAGCAATTCACCCCTCCACTTT

len: 15
abundance: -
j_gene: TRBJ1-5
d_gene: TRBD1
v_gene: TRBV7-6
CDR3aa: CASSLNRGLDQPQHF
CDR3nt: TGTGCCAGCAGCTTAAACAGGGGATTGGATCAGCCCCAGCATTTT

len: 15
abundance: -
j_gene: TRBJ2-5
d_gene: TRBD1
v_gene: TRBV3-1
CDR3aa: CASSHRDRVQETQYF
CDR3nt: TGTGCCAGCAGCCACCGGGACAGGGTTCAAGAGACCCAGTACTTC

len: 15
abundance: few
j_gene: TRBJ2-1
d_gene: -
v_gene: TRBV7-2
CDR3aa: CASSFPAGDDNEQFF
CDR3nt: TGTGCCAGCAGCTTCCCGGCAGGCGATGACAATGAGCAGTTCTTC

len: 17
abundance: -
j_gene: TRBJ2-5
d_gene: TRBD1
v_gene: TRBV5-6
CDR3aa: CASSYNPRTGWGETQYF
CDR3nt: TGTGCCAGCAGCTATAACCCTAGGACAGGGTGGGGAGAGACCCAGTACTTC

len: 14
abundance: few
j_gene: TRBJ1-1
d_gene: -
v_gene: TRBV28
CDR3aa: CASRQTVMNTEAFF
CDR3nt: TGTGCCAGCAGGCAGACAGTTATGAACACTGAAGCTTTCTTT

len: 15
abundance: -
j_gene: TRBJ1-1
d_gene: -
v_gene: TRBV9
CDR3aa: CASSPQGGVNTEAFF
CDR3nt: TGTGCCAGCAGCCCCCAGGGAGGGGTGAACACTGAAGCTTTCTTT

len: 14
abundance: -
j_gene: TRBJ1-5
d_gene: -
v_gene: TRBV7-8
CDR3aa: CASSSPGSNQPQHF
CDR3nt: TGTGCCAGCAGCTCCCCAGGCAGCAATCAGCCCCAGCATTTT

len: 16
abundance: -
j_gene: TRBJ2-1
d_gene: -
v_gene: TRBV14
CDR3aa: CASSLPAPDSYNEQFF
CDR3nt: TGTGCCAGCAGCCTTCCGGCCCCAGACTCCTACAATGAGCAGTTCTTC

len: 19
abundance: few
j_gene: TRBJ2-3
d_gene: TRBD2
v_gene: TRBV7-8
CDR3aa: CASSRGLPRLAGGTDTQYF
CDR3nt: TGTGCCAGCAGCCGGGGTTTACCGAGACTAGCGGGGGGCACAGATACGCAGTATTTT

len: 15
abundance: once
j_gene: TRBJ2-3
d_gene: -
v_gene: TRBV7-6
CDR3aa: CASSLERDLTDTQYF
CDR3nt: TGTGCCAGCAGCTTGGAACGGGACCTCACAGATACGCAGTATTTT

len: 16
abundance: -
j_gene: TRBJ1-1
d_gene: -
v_gene: TRBV7-8
CDR3aa: CASSLTAGRMNTEAFF
CDR3nt: TGTGCCAGCAGCTTAACAGCGGGGCGGATGAACACTGAAGCTTTCTTT